This is a list of T cell receptor beta chains from one sample in a study of breast tumors, draining lymph nodes, adjacent tissues. From the multiplex PCR reads, TCRdb called clonotypes with MiXCR, one entry per CDR3 protein. The sample holds a few hundred thousand distinct CDR3 sequences, 30% to 35% seen once. Sequencing was done on a sample of axillary lymph node tissue. The receptors originated from a female donor with breast cancer. Some clones in this sample may be carry-over from other donors' samples. CDR3s include the opening cysteine and the closing phenylalanine or tryptophan. A D gene is named only where the DNA matches it firmly. Where a row states a size, it is once, few, many or the class of an expanded clone; other rows omit it.

j_call: TRBJ1-2; v_call: TRBV11-3; d_call: .; clone_size: many; cdr3_aa: CASSLGNYGYTF; cdr3_nt: TGTGCCAGCAGCTTAGGGAACTATGGCTACACCTTC
j_call: TRBJ2-1; v_call: TRBV12-3/TRBV12-4; d_call: TRBD2; clone_size: .; cdr3_aa: CASSLGSGEGLNEQFF; cdr3_nt: TGTGCCAGCAGTTTAGGGTCGGGGGAGGGACTGAATGAGCAGTTCTTC
j_call: TRBJ2-7; v_call: TRBV20-1; d_call: .; clone_size: many; cdr3_aa: CSARDPGRVSYEQYF; cdr3_nt: TGCAGTGCTAGAGATCCGGGCAGGGTTTCCTACGAGCAGTACTTC
j_call: TRBJ2-5; v_call: TRBV5-1; d_call: .; clone_size: .; cdr3_aa: CASSDLRGGHTDTQYF; cdr3_nt: TGCGCCAGCAGCGACCTACGGGGCGGGCACACAGATACGCAGTACTTC
j_call: TRBJ2-5; v_call: TRBV11-3; d_call: TRBD1; clone_size: many; cdr3_aa: CASSFGQGTFQETQYF; cdr3_nt: TGTGCCAGCAGCTTCGGACAGGGGACGTTCCAAGAGACCCAGTACTTC
j_call: TRBJ1-5; v_call: TRBV7-9; d_call: .; clone_size: many; cdr3_aa: CASTLGPQPQHF; cdr3_nt: TGTGCCAGCACCCTGGGCCCTCAGCCCCAGCATTTT
j_call: TRBJ2-3; v_call: TRBV7-9; d_call: TRBD2; clone_size: .; cdr3_aa: CASSLKLAGGPDTQYF; cdr3_nt: TGTGCCAGCAGCTTGAAACTAGCGGGGGGGCCAGATACGCAGTATTTT
j_call: TRBJ2-7; v_call: TRBV7-8; d_call: .; clone_size: .; cdr3_aa: CASSKTSRGGYYEQYF; cdr3_nt: TGTGCCAGCAGCAAGACTAGCAGAGGGGGATACTACGAGCAGTACTTC
j_call: TRBJ2-7; v_call: TRBV29-1; d_call: TRBD2; clone_size: many; cdr3_aa: CSVVLAGAIYEQYF; cdr3_nt: TGCAGCGTTGTCCTAGCGGGAGCCATCTACGAGCAGTACTTC
j_call: TRBJ2-1; v_call: TRBV7-9; d_call: .; clone_size: many; cdr3_aa: CAGMGDISSYNEQFF; cdr3_nt: TGTGCTGGCATGGGGGACATAAGCTCCTACAATGAGCAGTTCTTC
j_call: TRBJ2-7; v_call: TRBV24-1; d_call: .; clone_size: many; cdr3_aa: CATSEGYYEQYF; cdr3_nt: TGTGCCACCAGTGAAGGATACTACGAGCAGTACTTC
j_call: TRBJ2-2; v_call: TRBV7-9; d_call: TRBD2; clone_size: many; cdr3_aa: CASGLAGAGTGELFF; cdr3_nt: TGTGCCAGCGGTTTAGCGGGAGCAGGGACCGGGGAGCTGTTTTTT
j_call: TRBJ2-7; v_call: TRBV7-2; d_call: TRBD1; clone_size: many; cdr3_aa: CASSLAGTGAYEQYF; cdr3_nt: TGTGCCAGCAGCTTAGCCGGGACAGGGGCCTACGAGCAGTACTTC
j_call: TRBJ2-3; v_call: TRBV9; d_call: .; clone_size: many; cdr3_aa: CASSAWDGQGQYF; cdr3_nt: TGTGCCAGCAGCGCCTGGGACGGCCAAGGGCAGTATTTT
j_call: TRBJ2-7; v_call: TRBV7-8; d_call: TRBD2; clone_size: many; cdr3_aa: CASSLAHTSGSYEQYF; cdr3_nt: TGTGCCAGCAGCTTAGCGCATACTAGCGGATCCTACGAGCAGTACTTC
j_call: TRBJ2-1; v_call: TRBV7-9; d_call: .; clone_size: .; cdr3_aa: CASSLEGIHNEQFF; cdr3_nt: TGTGCCAGCAGCTTAGAGGGGATTCACAATGAGCAGTTCTTC
j_call: TRBJ2-7; v_call: TRBV6-5; d_call: TRBD1; clone_size: .; cdr3_aa: CASSYSTTGGREQYF; cdr3_nt: TGTGCCAGCAGTTACTCTACAACAGGGGGACGCGAGCAGTACTTC
j_call: TRBJ2-1; v_call: TRBV6-2/TRBV6-3; d_call: .; clone_size: .; cdr3_aa: CASSYVVNEQFF; cdr3_nt: TGTGCCAGCAGTTACGTCGTTAATGAGCAGTTCTTC
j_call: TRBJ2-6; v_call: TRBV12-3/TRBV12-4; d_call: TRBD1; clone_size: .; cdr3_aa: CASSRGQGALGANVLTF; cdr3_nt: TGTGCCAGCAGCAGGGGACAGGGGGCACTTGGGGCCAACGTCCTGACTTTC
j_call: TRBJ2-5; v_call: TRBV6-1; d_call: .; clone_size: many; cdr3_aa: CASSERGRGETQYF; cdr3_nt: TGTGCCAGCAGTGAAAGGGGGAGAGGAGAGACCCAGTACTTC
j_call: TRBJ2-3; v_call: TRBV7-9; d_call: .; clone_size: many; cdr3_aa: CASRRGDGTDTQYF; cdr3_nt: TGTGCCAGCAGAAGGGGCGACGGCACAGATACGCAGTATTTT
j_call: TRBJ1-2; v_call: TRBV20-1; d_call: TRBD1; clone_size: many; cdr3_aa: CSARGTGTGNYGYTF; cdr3_nt: TGCAGTGCTAGAGGGACCGGGACAGGGAACTATGGCTACACCTTC
j_call: TRBJ1-3; v_call: TRBV18; d_call: .; clone_size: .; cdr3_aa: CASSPIETGWSSGNTIYF; cdr3_nt: TGTGCCAGCTCACCGATTGAAACAGGGTGGTCTTCTGGAAACACCATATATTTT
j_call: TRBJ2-7; v_call: TRBV6-4; d_call: .; clone_size: many; cdr3_aa: CARPGGRTTYEQYF; cdr3_nt: TGTGCCAGGCCCGGGGGAAGGACAACCTACGAGCAGTACTTC
j_call: TRBJ2-1; v_call: TRBV20-1; d_call: TRBD1; clone_size: .; cdr3_aa: CSARERAGGWGWEQFF; cdr3_nt: TGCAGTGCTAGAGAAAGGGCAGGGGGCTGGGGATGGGAGCAGTTCTTC
j_call: TRBJ1-2; v_call: TRBV4-3; d_call: .; clone_size: many; cdr3_aa: CASSQAFGGRGYGYTF; cdr3_nt: TGCGCCAGCAGCCAGGCCTTTGGGGGGCGCGGCTATGGCTACACCTTC
j_call: TRBJ2-7; v_call: TRBV29-1; d_call: TRBD2; clone_size: many; cdr3_aa: CSVRTSGSDEQYF; cdr3_nt: TGCAGCGTCCGCACTAGCGGGAGCGACGAGCAGTACTTC
j_call: TRBJ2-5; v_call: TRBV4-1; d_call: TRBD2; clone_size: many; cdr3_aa: CASSPMTSPQETQYF; cdr3_nt: TGCGCCAGCAGCCCCATGACTAGCCCACAAGAGACCCAGTACTTC
j_call: TRBJ2-5; v_call: TRBV7-6; d_call: TRBD2; clone_size: .; cdr3_aa: CASSLLPGLAGQETQYF; cdr3_nt: TGTGCCAGCAGTTTGCTCCCGGGACTAGCGGGACAAGAGACCCAGTACTTC
j_call: TRBJ2-1; v_call: TRBV25-1; d_call: TRBD1; clone_size: .; cdr3_aa: CASSARDRGLGEQFF; cdr3_nt: TGTGCCAGCAGTGCGCGGGACAGGGGGCTTGGTGAGCAGTTCTTC
j_call: TRBJ2-5; v_call: TRBV19; d_call: TRBD2; clone_size: many; cdr3_aa: CASSIARGSGAAQYF; cdr3_nt: TGTGCCAGTAGTATAGCTCGGGGGAGCGGGGCCGCCCAGTACTTC
j_call: TRBJ1-5; v_call: TRBV7-8; d_call: TRBD1; clone_size: many; cdr3_aa: CASSSQGARSNQPQHF; cdr3_nt: TGTGCCAGCAGCTCACAGGGGGCGCGGAGCAATCAGCCCCAGCATTTT
j_call: TRBJ2-3; v_call: TRBV20-1; d_call: .; clone_size: .; cdr3_aa: CSARDLSGPTDTQYF; cdr3_nt: TGCAGTGCTAGAGATCTTTCAGGCCCCACAGATACGCAGTATTTT
j_call: TRBJ1-5; v_call: TRBV9; d_call: TRBD1; clone_size: many; cdr3_aa: CASSAGDRGLLQPQHF; cdr3_nt: TGTGCCAGCAGCGCCGGGGACAGGGGGTTATTACAGCCCCAGCATTTT
j_call: TRBJ1-2; v_call: TRBV27; d_call: TRBD1; clone_size: .; cdr3_aa: CASSSQTGTYGYTF; cdr3_nt: TGTGCCAGCAGTTCGCAGACAGGGACCTATGGCTACACCTTC
j_call: TRBJ1-1; v_call: TRBV24-1; d_call: .; clone_size: .; cdr3_aa: CATSSAKGRASF; cdr3_nt: TGTGCCACCAGTTCAGCGAAAGGACGAGCTTCCTTT
j_call: TRBJ2-3; v_call: TRBV6-1; d_call: TRBD2; clone_size: many; cdr3_aa: CASSEISGRTDTQYF; cdr3_nt: TGTGCCAGCAGTGAGATTAGCGGGCGCACAGATACGCAGTATTTT
j_call: TRBJ2-3; v_call: TRBV5-1; d_call: .; clone_size: .; cdr3_aa: CASSSTTGTSTDTQYF; cdr3_nt: TGCGCCAGCAGCTCAACGACAGGGACTAGCACAGATACGCAGTATTTT
j_call: TRBJ2-5; v_call: TRBV20-1; d_call: .; clone_size: many; cdr3_aa: CSASRLSETQYF; cdr3_nt: TGCAGTGCTAGTCGGTTGTCGGAGACCCAGTACTTC
j_call: TRBJ1-3; v_call: TRBV20-1; d_call: .; clone_size: .; cdr3_aa: CSARDRTSGRAGNTIYF; cdr3_nt: TGCAGTGCTAGGGACCGGACTAGCGGGAGGGCTGGAAACACCATATATTTT
j_call: TRBJ2-1; v_call: TRBV11-1; d_call: TRBD2; clone_size: many; cdr3_aa: CASSFLAGGRSEQFF; cdr3_nt: TGTGCCAGCAGCTTCCTAGCGGGGGGGCGAAGTGAGCAGTTCTTC
j_call: TRBJ2-5; v_call: TRBV2; d_call: TRBD1; clone_size: many; cdr3_aa: CASSEVNPLAGGKTQYF; cdr3_nt: TGTGCCAGCAGTGAAGTTAATCCCCTGGCAGGGGGCAAGACCCAGTACTTC
j_call: TRBJ1-4; v_call: TRBV29-1; d_call: .; clone_size: many; cdr3_aa: CSVGGGVHEKLFF; cdr3_nt: TGCAGCGTTGGGGGGGGTGTTCATGAAAAACTGTTTTTT